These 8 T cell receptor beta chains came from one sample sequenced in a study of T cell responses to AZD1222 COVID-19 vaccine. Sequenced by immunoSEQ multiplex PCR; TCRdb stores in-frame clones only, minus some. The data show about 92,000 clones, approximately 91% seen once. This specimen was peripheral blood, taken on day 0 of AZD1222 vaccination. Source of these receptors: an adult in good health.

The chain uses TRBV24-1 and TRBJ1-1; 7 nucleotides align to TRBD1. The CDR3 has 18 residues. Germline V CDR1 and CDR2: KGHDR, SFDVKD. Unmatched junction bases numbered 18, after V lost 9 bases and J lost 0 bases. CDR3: CATSERDRKFVMNTEAFF. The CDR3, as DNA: TGTGCCACCTCTGAAAGGGACAGAAAATTCGTCATGAACACTGAAGCTTTCTTT.

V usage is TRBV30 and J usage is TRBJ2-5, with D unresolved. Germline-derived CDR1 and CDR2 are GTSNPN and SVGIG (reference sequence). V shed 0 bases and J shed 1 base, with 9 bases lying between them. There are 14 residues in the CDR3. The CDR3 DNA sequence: TGTGCCTGGAGTGTATGGGTACCCCAAGAGACCCAGTACTTC. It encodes CAWSVWVPQETQYF.

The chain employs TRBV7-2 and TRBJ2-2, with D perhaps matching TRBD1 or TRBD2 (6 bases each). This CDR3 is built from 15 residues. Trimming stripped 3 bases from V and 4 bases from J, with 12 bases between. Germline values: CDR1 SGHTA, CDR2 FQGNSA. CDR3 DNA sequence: TGTGCCAGCAGCTTTAGGGGGGCAGGCACCGGGGAGCTGTTTTTT. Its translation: CASSFRGAGTGELFF.

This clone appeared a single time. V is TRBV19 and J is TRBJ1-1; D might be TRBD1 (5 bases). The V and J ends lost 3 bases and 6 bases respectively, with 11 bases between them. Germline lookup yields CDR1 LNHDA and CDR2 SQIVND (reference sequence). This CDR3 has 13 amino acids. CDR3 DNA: TGTGCCAGTAGTATGGCCCCGGGGCCTGAAGCTTTCTTT. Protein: CASSMAPGPEAFF.

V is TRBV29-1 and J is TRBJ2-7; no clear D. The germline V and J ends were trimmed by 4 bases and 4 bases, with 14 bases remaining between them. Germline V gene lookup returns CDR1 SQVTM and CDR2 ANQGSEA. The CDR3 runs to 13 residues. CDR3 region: CSVGRGTQYEQYF. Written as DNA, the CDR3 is TGCAGCGTTGGACGCGGCACACAATACGAGCAGTACTTC.

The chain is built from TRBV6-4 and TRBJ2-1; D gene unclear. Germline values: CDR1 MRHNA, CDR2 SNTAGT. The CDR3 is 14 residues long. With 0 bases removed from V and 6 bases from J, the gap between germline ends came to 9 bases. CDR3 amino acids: CASSDSRRTNEQFF. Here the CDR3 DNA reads TGTGCCAGCAGTGACTCGAGAAGAACCAATGAGCAGTTCTTC.

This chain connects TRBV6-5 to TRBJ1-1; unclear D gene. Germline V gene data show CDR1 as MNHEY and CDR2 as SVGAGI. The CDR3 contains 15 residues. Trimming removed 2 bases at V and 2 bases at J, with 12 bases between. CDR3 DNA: TGTGCCAGCAGTTACCTCGAGACGGATAACACTGAAGCTTTCTTT. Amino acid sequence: CASSYLETDNTEAFF.

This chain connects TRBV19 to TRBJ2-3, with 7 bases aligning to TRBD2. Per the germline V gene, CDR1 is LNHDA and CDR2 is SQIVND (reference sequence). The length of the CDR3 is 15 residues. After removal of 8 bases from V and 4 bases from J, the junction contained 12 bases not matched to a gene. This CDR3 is CASSPQAGAPDTQYF. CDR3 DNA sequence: TGTGCCAGTTCCCCTCAGGCGGGAGCGCCAGATACGCAGTATTTT.